These 23 T cell receptor beta chains share one sample of origin, sequenced in a study of T cells in Graves' hyperthyroidism and ophthalmopathy (dated by TCRdb to about 2019). Library preparation was by multiplex PCR. Sequencing was carried out with an Illumina HiSeq 2000. TCR beta CDR3 regions were amplified from RNA transcripts. For the first round of RT-PCR on the TCR CDR3, the HTBI primer set was used together with the Qiagen OneStep RT-PCR kit. Through fastp at Q25 and MiXCR, TCRdb rebuilt clones from the public reads, retaining in-frame beta chains. Rows are combined by CDR3 protein, so each entry shows the most common genes and DNA. This sample gives about 49,000 distinct CDR3 sequences in total; approximately 58% of them show up just once. The top ten clones comprise around a third of the sample. The specimen sequenced was peripheral blood or thyroid tissue (not recorded which). These receptor sequences come from a man aged 18 to 29 with Graves' hyperthyroidism.

This clonotype has just a few counts. J is TRBJ2-6 and V is TRBV12-3 or TRBV12-4; possible D gene TRBD1, 5 bases. V lost 8 bases to trimming and J lost 0 bases, with 5 bases between them. The CDR3 spans 13 residues. The CDR3 reads CASGASGANVLTF. CDR3 nucleotide sequence: TGTGCCAGCGGGGCCTCTGGGGCCAACGTCCTGACTTTC.

A remark on this clonotype: It may be a read error: a sequence one base away is much more abundant. The chain uses TRBV6-1 and TRBJ1-4; a weak D match, TRBD1 (5 bases). There are 15 residues in the CDR3. CDR1 and CDR2 from the germline V gene are MNHNS and SASEGT. This CDR3 reads CASGTFRATNEKLLF. The CDR3 nucleotides are TGTGCCAGCGGCACCTTCAGGGCAACTAATGAAAAACTGCTTTTT.

This clonotype occurred many times. CDR3 sequence reads: CSARDRVAGVGTQYF. In DNA, the CDR3 is TGCAGTGCTAGAGATAGGGTTGCGGGAGTGGGGACCCAGTACTTC. V is TRBV20-1 and J is TRBJ2-5; 7 bases fit TRBD2. CDR3 length: 15 amino acids. Looked up from germline, CDR1 is DFQATT and CDR2 is SNEGSKA (reference sequence). J gave up 7 bases and V 0 bases, and 11 bases lay outside the gene matches.

This clonotype was seen a single time. The chain joins TRBV11-2 to TRBJ1-4, with 9 bases identical to TRBD1. The CDR3 extends over 15 amino acids. The V gene end was trimmed by 4 bases and the J gene end by 8 bases; junction bases not matched to a gene: 8. Germline loops: CDR1 SGHAT, CDR2 FQNNGV. The chain's CDR3 is CASSSYRGRGEKLFF. CDR3 bases: TGTGCCAGCAGCTCCTACAGGGGGCGGGGAGAAAAACTGTTTTTT.

CDR3 protein: CASSGGQTYGYTF. CDR3 bases: TGTGCCAGCAGTGGGGGACAGACCTATGGCTACACCTTC. This rearrangement joins TRBV9 to TRBJ1-2; 7 bases line up with TRBD1. Losses at the gene ends were 5 bases for V and 4 bases for J; bases not matched to a gene: 5. Germline loops: CDR1 SGDLS, CDR2 YYNGEE. CDR3 size: 13 residues.

The chain uses TRBV10-3 and TRBJ2-5, with D perhaps matching TRBD2 (6 bases). V was cut by 11 bases and J by 5 bases, with 18 bases left in between. Germline CDR1 ENHRY, CDR2 SYGVKD. The CDR3 runs 13 residues. The CDR3 region has the DNA TGTGCCGCCGGGGGTGCTGTCGGCGAGACCCAGTACTTC. Translated: CAAGGAVGETQYF.

This clonotype was counted many times. The chain is built from TRBV7-9 and TRBJ2-3; D gene unclear. The CDR3 has 13 residues. With 5 bases removed from V and 1 base from J, the gap between germline ends came to 7 bases. Per the germline V gene, CDR1 is SEHNR and CDR2 is FQNEAQ (reference sequence). The CDR3 loop is CASSQAGTDTQYF. The CDR3 DNA follows: TGTGCCAGCAGCCAAGCCGGCACAGATACGCAGTATTTT.

In this sample, this clonotype turned up a few times. V gene TRBV29-1 combines with J gene TRBJ2-5; D might be TRBD2 (5 bases). There are 13 residues in the CDR3. Trimming shortened V by 4 bases and J by 7 bases, and 16 bases separated the two germline ends. Looked up from germline, CDR1 is SQVTM and CDR2 is ANQGSEA. The CDR3 bases are TGCAGCGTTGTGGGGATTTCCGGAGGGACCCAGTACTTC. Translating gives CSVVGISGGTQYF.

In this sample, this clonotype turned up many times. The CDR3 region is CASSPHLSSSGNTIYF. CDR3 bases: TGTGCCAGCAGCCCCCACCTGAGCAGCTCTGGAAACACCATATATTTT. J is TRBJ1-3 and V is TRBV11-2; D is undetermined. The CDR3 is 16 amino acids. Germline-derived CDR1 and CDR2 are SGHAT and FQNNGV. The V end was cut by 5 bases, the J end by 0 bases, with 14 bases between.

This clonotype has ten or more counts. The V call is TRBV6-2 or TRBV6-3, the J call TRBJ1-5; D is perhaps TRBD1 (6 bases). Looked up from germline, CDR1 is MNHEY and CDR2 is SVGEGT. Trimming pared 0 bases from V and 7 bases from J, leaving 10 bases between. The CDR3 has 14 residues. CDR3 in DNA: TGTGCCAGCAGTTACTCGACACAGGGCCAGCCCCAGCATTTT. The encoded protein is CASSYSTQGQPQHF.

This clonotype was counted ten times or more. This rearrangement joins TRBV4-1 to TRBJ2-7, with D perhaps being TRBD1 or TRBD2 (5 bases each). Germline V gene sequence: CDR1 MGHRA, CDR2 YSYEKL. The CDR3 has 15 residues. Trimming left V 2 bases short and J 7 bases short, with 18 bases between. This CDR3 reads CASSQTGTAYEEQYF. The CDR3, as DNA: TGCGCCAGCAGCCAAACCGGGACGGCGTACGAAGAGCAGTACTTC.

This clonotype qualifies as medium-sized (0.01 to 0.1%). This rearrangement joins TRBV29-1 to TRBJ2-6; D is uncertain. Trimming took 3 bases from V and 2 from J, leaving 2 bases between them. There are 12 residues in the CDR3. Germline V gene data show CDR1 as SQVTM and CDR2 as ANQGSEA. CDR3 sequence: CSVDAGANVLTF. CDR3 in DNA: TGCAGCGTTGATGCTGGGGCCAACGTCCTGACTTTC.

This clonotype has a count of ten or more. The J gene is TRBJ1-3, the V gene TRBV5-1, with no clear D. Looked up from germline, CDR1 is SGHRS and CDR2 is YFSETQ. The CDR3 is 14 residues long. V gave up 3 bases and J gave up 4 bases, with 11 bases separating them. CDR3 bases: TGCGCCAGCAGCTCTTTGTCGGGAGGAAACACCATATATTTT. It specifies CASSSLSGGNTIYF.

This chain connects TRBV20-1 to TRBJ2-5; TRBD2 matches at 8 bases. Looked up from germline, CDR1 is DFQATT and CDR2 is SNEGSKA (reference sequence). The CDR3 has 15 residues. With 0 bases clipped from V and 4 bases from J, the junction kept 7 bases outside the gene matches. CDR3 loop: CSARDPAGVSETQYF. The CDR3 nucleotides read TGCAGTGCTAGAGATCCAGCGGGAGTTTCAGAGACCCAGTACTTC.

This clonotype was seen only a few times. This rearrangement joins TRBV29-1 to TRBJ1-1; a weak D match, TRBD1 (5 bases). The CDR3 has 12 residues. Germline CDR1 reads SQVTM; CDR2 reads ANQGSEA. V was trimmed by 4 bases and J by 1 base, leaving 7 bases between them. CDR3 protein: CSVVGGNTEAFF. The CDR3 DNA is TGCAGCGTTGTCGGGGGGAACACTGAAGCTTTCTTT.

V and J are TRBV20-1 and TRBJ2-5; unclear D gene. Trimming cost V 5 bases and J 4 bases, with 11 bases left between them. The CDR3 has 12 residues. CDR1 and CDR2 (germline): DFQATT, SNEGSKA (reference sequence). The DNA for the CDR3 is TGCAGTGCTGCCGGGCTTGGAGAGACCCAGTACTTC. It specifies CSAAGLGETQYF.

The chain has TRBV7-3 and TRBJ1-2; tentative D call: TRBD1 (6 bases). The CDR3 runs 15 residues. The ends were cut back, 5 bases at V and 2 bases at J, with 15 bases in the middle. CDR1 is SGHTA and CDR2 is FQGTGA in the germline V gene. The CDR3 bases are TGTGCCAGCAGCACCGAACAGGGACCCAACTATGGCTACACCTTC. Its translation is CASSTEQGPNYGYTF.

This chain connects TRBV29-1 to TRBJ2-2; weak D call: TRBD1 (5 bases). The V gene lost 3 bases and the J gene lost 8 bases, with 13 bases spanning the gap. The CDR3 is 13 residues long. Germline V gene sequence: CDR1 SQVTM, CDR2 ANQGSEA. The CDR3 DNA follows: TGCAGCGTTGAGGTGGGGCTCAGGGGGGAGCTGTTTTTT. Translation gives CSVEVGLRGELFF.

This chain uses TRBV20-1 with TRBJ1-2; unclear D gene. Looked up from germline, CDR1 is DFQATT and CDR2 is SNEGSKA (reference sequence). The CDR3 is 13 amino acids. V was trimmed by 8 bases and J by 8 bases, leaving 21 bases between them. In nucleotides, the CDR3 is TGCAGTCACCGAAGAGCAGGAGGGCTAGGCTACACCTTC. This translates into CSHRRAGGLGYTF.

The rearrangement uses TRBV20-1 and TRBJ2-5, with D unresolved. The germline CDR1 and CDR2 sequences are DFQATT and SNEGSKA (reference sequence). V was pared by 6 bases and J by 3 bases, with 14 bases between. This CDR3 has 13 amino acids. In DNA form, the CDR3 reads TGCAGTGCCCCAAATCAGGTTGAAGAGACCCAGTACTTC. It encodes CSAPNQVEETQYF.

The chain carries TRBV6-6 and TRBJ2-2; TRBD2 aligns across 8 bases. The germline V gene encodes CDR1 MNHNY and CDR2 SVGAGI (reference sequence). The CDR3 is made up of 17 amino acids. V lost 8 bases and J lost 3; bases outside the gene matches: 14. CDR3 region: CASSLTEGLADTGELFF. CDR3 bases: TGTGCCAGCTCACTGACAGAAGGACTAGCCGACACCGGGGAGCTGTTTTTT.

The CDR3 region has the DNA TGTGCCAGCAGCGTGGGGGATGGTCCCTACGAGCAGTACTTC. It translates to CASSVGDGPYEQYF. The chain uses TRBV9 and TRBJ2-7; D may match TRBD1 or TRBD2 (5 bases each). Germline CDR1 and CDR2: SGDLS and YYNGEE. The CDR3 totals 14 residues. Trimming removed 2 bases from V and 2 bases from J, with 11 bases in between.

This clonotype was seen repeatedly, ten times or more. V and J are TRBV6-5 and TRBJ2-3, with D possibly TRBD1 on 5 matching bases. Germline assignment: CDR1 MNHEY and CDR2 SVGAGI. This CDR3 spans 15 amino acids. Trimming shortened V by 3 bases and J by 5 bases, and 15 bases separated the two germline ends. CDR3 protein: CASSYRKGAEDTQYF. CDR3 nucleotide sequence: TGTGCCAGCAGTTATCGAAAAGGGGCGGAAGATACGCAGTATTTT.